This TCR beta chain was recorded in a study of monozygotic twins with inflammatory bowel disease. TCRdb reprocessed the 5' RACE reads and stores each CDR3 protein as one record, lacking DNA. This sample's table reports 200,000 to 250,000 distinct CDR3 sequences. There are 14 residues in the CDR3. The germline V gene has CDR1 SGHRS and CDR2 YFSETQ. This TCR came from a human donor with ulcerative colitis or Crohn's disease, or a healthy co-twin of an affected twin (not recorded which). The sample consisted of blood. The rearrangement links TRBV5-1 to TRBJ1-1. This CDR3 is CASSFKGGYTEAFF.